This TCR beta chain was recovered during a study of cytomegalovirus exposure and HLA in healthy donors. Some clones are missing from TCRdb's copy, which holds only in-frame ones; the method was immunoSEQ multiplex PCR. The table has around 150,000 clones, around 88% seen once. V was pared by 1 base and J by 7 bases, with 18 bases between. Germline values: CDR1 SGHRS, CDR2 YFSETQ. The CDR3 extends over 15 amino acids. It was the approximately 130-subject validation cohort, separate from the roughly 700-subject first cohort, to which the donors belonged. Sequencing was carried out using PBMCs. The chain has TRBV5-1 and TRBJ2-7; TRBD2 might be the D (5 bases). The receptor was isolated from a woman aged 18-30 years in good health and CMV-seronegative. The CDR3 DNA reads TGCGCCAGCAGCTTGACCAGTTCCGTTAGAGGGGAGCAGTACTTC. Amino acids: CASSLTSSVRGEQYF.